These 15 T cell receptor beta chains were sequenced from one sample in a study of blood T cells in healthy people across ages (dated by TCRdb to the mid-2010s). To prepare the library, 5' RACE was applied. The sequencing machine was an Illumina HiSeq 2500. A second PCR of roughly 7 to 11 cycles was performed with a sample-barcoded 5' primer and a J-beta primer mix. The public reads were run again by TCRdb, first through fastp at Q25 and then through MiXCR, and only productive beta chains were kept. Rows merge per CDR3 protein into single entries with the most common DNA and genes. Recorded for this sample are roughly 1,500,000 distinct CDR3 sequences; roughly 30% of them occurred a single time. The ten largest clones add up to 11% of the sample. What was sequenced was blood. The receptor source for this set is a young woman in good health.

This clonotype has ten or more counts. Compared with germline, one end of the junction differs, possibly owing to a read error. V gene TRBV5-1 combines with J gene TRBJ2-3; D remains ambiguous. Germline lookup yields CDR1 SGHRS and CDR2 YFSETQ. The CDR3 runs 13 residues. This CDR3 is CASSFPSTDTQYF. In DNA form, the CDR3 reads TGTGCCAGCAGTTTTCCCAGCACAGATACGCAGTATTTT.

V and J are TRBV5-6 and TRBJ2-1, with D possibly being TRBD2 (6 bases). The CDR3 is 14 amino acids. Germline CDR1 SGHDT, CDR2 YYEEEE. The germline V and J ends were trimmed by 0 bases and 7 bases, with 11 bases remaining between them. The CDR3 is CASSLAELANEQFF. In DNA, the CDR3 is TGTGCCAGCAGCTTGGCCGAACTAGCTAATGAGCAGTTCTTC.

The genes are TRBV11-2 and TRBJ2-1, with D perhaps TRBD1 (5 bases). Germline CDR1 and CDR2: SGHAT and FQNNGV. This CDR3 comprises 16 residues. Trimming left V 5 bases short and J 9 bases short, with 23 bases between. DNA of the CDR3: TGTGCCAGCAGCCCCAGCCTTCCCAGGGTACTTGCTGAGCAGTTCTTC. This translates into CASSPSLPRVLAEQFF. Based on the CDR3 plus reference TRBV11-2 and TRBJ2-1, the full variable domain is EAGVAQSPRYKIIEKRQSVAFWCNPISGHATLYWYQQILGQGPKLLIQFQNNGVVDDSQLPKDRFSAERLKGVDSTLKIQPAKLEDSAVYLCASSPSLPRVLAEQFFGPGTRLTVL.

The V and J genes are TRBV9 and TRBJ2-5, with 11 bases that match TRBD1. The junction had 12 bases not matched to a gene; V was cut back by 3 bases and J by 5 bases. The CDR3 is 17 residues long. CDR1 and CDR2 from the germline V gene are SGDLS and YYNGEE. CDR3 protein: CASSATRDRGSLETQYF. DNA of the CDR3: TGTGCCAGCAGCGCTACCCGGGACAGGGGGTCCTTGGAGACCCAGTACTTC.

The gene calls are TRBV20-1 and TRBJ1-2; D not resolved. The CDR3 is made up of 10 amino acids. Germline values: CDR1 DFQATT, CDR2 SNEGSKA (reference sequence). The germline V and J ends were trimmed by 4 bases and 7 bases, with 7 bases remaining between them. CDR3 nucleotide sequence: TGCAGTGCTAAGGGCGGTGGCTACACCTTC. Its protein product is CSAKGGGYTF.

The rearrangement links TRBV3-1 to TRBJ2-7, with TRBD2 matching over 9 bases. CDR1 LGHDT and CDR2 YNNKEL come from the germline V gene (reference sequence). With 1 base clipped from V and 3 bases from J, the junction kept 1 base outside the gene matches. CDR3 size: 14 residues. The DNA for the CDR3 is TGTGCCAGCAGCCAAGGCGGGAGGGTCTACGAGCAGTACTTC. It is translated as CASSQGGRVYEQYF.

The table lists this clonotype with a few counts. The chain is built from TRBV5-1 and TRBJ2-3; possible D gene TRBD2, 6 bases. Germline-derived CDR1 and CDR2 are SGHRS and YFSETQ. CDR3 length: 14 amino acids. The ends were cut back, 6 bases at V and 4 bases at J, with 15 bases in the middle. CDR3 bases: TGCGCCAGCATGGTGCGGGGCCAGGCAGATACGCAGTATTTT. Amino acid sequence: CASMVRGQADTQYF.

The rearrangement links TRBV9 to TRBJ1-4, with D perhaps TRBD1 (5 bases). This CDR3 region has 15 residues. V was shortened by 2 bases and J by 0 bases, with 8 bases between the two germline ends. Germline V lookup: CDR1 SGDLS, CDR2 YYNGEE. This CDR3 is CASSVQGSTNEKLFF. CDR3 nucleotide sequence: TGTGCCAGCAGCGTGCAGGGATCAACTAATGAAAAACTGTTTTTT.

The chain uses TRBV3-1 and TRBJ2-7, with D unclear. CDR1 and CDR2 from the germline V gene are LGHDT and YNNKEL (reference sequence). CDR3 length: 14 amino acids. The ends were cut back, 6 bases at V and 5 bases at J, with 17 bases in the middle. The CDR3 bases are TGTGCCAGCAGACAAAGAGAAACCGCCCACGAGCAGTACTTC. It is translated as CASRQRETAHEQYF.

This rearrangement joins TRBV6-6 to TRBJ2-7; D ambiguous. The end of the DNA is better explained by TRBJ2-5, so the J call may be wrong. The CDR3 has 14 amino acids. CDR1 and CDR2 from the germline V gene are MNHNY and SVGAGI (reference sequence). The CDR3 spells CASTLGRVRETQYF. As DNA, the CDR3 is TGTGCCAGCACCCTAGGTCGGGTACGAGAGACCCAGTACTTC.

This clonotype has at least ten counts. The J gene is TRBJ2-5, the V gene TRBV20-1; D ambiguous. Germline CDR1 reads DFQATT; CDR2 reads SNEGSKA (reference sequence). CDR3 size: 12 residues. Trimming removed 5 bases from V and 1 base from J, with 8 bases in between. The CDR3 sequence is CSAHRVQETQYF. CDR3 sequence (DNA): TGCAGTGCTCATCGGGTCCAAGAGACCCAGTACTTC.

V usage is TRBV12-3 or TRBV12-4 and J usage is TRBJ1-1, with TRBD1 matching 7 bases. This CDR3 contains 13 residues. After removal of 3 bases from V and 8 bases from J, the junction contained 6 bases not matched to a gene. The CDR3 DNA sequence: TGTGCCAGCAGTTTGACAGGGACCTTAGAAGCTTTCTTT. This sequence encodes CASSLTGTLEAFF.

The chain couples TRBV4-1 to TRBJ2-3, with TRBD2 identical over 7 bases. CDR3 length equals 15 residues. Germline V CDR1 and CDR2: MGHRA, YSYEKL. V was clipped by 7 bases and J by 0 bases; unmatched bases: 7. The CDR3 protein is CASTGGAGSTDTQYF. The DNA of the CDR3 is TGCGCCAGCACGGGGGGAGCGGGAAGCACAGATACGCAGTATTTT.

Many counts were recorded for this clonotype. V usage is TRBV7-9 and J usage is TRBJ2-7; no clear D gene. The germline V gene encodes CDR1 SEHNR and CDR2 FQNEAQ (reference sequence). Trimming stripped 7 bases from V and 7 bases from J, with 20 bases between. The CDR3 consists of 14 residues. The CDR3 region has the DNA TGTGCCAGCATTAATCCTGCCCGGTCTTGGGAGCAGTACTTC. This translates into CASINPARSWEQYF.

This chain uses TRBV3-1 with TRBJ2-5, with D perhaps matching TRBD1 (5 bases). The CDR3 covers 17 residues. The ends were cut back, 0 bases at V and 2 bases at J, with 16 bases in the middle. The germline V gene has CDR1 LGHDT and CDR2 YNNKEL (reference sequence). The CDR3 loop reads CASSQEWSAGIQETQYF. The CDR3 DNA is TGTGCCAGCAGCCAAGAGTGGTCTGCAGGGATTCAAGAGACCCAGTACTTC.